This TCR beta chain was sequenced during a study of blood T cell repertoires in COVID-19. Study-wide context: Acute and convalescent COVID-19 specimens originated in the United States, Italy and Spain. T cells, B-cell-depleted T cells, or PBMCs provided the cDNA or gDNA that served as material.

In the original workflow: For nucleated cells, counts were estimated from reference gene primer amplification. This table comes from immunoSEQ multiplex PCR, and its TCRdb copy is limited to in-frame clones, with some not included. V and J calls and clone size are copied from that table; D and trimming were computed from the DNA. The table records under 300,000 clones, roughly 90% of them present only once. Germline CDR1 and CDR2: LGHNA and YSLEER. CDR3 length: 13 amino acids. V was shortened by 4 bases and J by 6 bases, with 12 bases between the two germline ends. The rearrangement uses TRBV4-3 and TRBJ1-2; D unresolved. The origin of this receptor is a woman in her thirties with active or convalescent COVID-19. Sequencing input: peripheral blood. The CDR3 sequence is CASSLSQVDGYTF. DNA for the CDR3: TGCGCCAGCAGCCTATCGCAGGTAGATGGCTACACCTTC.